This TCR beta chain originates from a study of blood T cell repertoires in COVID-19. At the level of the study: PBMCs, B-cell-depleted T cells, or T cells provided the cDNA or gDNA that made up the material.

Only in-frame clones appear in the TCRdb table, and some are missing; sequencing was by immunoSEQ multiplex PCR. The sample includes 70,000 to 85,000 clones, about 80% of them seen just once. Germline CDR1 reads KGHSH; CDR2 reads LQKENI. The V segment lost 6 bases and the J segment 8 bases; nucleotides outside the gene matches: 7. The CDR3 is made up of 14 amino acids. Specimen: peripheral blood. This clonotype originated in a human donor in a cohort sampled during active COVID-19. The chain couples TRBV18 to TRBJ1-4; 9 positions agree with TRBD1. This chain's CDR3 is CASSPGTGKEKLFF. In nucleotides, the CDR3 is TGTGCCAGCTCCCCCGGGACAGGGAAAGAAAAACTGTTTTTT.